Ten or more counts support the clone carrying this T cell receptor beta chain. Its antigen is still unknown. Time point reported: patch test 1, 2 weeks after DPC sensitization. Treatment indicated: therapeutic diphenylcyclopropenone sensitization with weekly scalp DPC. Total RNA was extracted from unfractionated whole blood. The library gave individual cDNA molecules unique molecular identifiers. A single record per CDR3 protein comes from TCRdb applying MiXCR to the RACE reads. The sample lists some 380,000 distinct CDR3 sequences, about 4.4% occurring once. Germline V lookup: CDR1 MNHEY, CDR2 SVGAGI. Trimming took 1 base from V and 5 from J, leaving 13 bases between them. The CDR3 extends over 15 amino acids. This sample is part of a study of human T cells and chemical hapten exposure. Whole-study results and caveats: PT1 expanded TCR counts correlated positively with patch test score.

The chain employs TRBV6-5 and TRBJ2-3, with D perhaps matching TRBD2 (8 bases). Sequenced material: whole blood, taken in connection with sensitization to the hapten diphenylcyclopropenone (DPC). The TCR originated in a woman aged 50 to 65 with alopecia areata. Some clones in this sample may be carry-over from other donors' samples. The CDR3 is CASSYYSGDRDTQYF. DNA of the CDR3: TGTGCCAGCAGTTACTATAGCGGGGACAGAGATACGCAGTATTTT.